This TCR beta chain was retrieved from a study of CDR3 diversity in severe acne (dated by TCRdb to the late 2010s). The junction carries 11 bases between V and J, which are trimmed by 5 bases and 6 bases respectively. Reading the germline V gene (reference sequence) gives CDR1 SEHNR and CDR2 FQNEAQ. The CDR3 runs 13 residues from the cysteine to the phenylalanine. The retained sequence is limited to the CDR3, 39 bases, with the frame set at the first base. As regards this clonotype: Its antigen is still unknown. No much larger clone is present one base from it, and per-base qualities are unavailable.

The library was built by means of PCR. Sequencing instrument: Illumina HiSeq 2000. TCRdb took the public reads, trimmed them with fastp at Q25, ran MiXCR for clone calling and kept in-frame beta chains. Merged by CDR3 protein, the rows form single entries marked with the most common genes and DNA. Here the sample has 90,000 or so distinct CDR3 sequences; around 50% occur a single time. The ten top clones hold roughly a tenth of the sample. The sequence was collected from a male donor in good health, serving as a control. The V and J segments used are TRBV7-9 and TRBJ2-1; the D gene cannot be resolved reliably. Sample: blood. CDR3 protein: CASSQRWVNEQFF. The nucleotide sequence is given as TGTGCCAGCAGCCAAAGGTGGGTCAATGAGCAGTTCTTC.